This T cell receptor (beta chain) was identified in a study of blood T cells in healthy people across ages. Study-wide background: Per two T cells, template switching captured roughly one barcoded beta molecule.

This clonotype was seen a handful of times. Using a J-beta primer mix together with a sample-barcoded 5' primer, a second PCR was run for about 6 to 11 cycles. TCRdb reanalysed the 5' RACE reads using MiXCR and keeps one entry per CDR3 protein. The sample includes 850,000 to 1,100,000 distinct CDR3 sequences, under 40% seen only once; the top ten take less than 15%. The CDR3 is 14 residues long. Germline CDR1 is MNHEY and CDR2 is SVGAGI. V was pared by 2 bases and J by 4 bases, with 11 bases between. The clonotype comes from a man younger than 30 in good health. The sample consisted of blood. This chain connects TRBV6-5 to TRBJ1-2, with no clear D. CDR3 protein: CASSYTAESYGYTF. The DNA of the CDR3 is TGTGCCAGCAGTTACACAGCCGAAAGCTATGGCTACACCTTC.